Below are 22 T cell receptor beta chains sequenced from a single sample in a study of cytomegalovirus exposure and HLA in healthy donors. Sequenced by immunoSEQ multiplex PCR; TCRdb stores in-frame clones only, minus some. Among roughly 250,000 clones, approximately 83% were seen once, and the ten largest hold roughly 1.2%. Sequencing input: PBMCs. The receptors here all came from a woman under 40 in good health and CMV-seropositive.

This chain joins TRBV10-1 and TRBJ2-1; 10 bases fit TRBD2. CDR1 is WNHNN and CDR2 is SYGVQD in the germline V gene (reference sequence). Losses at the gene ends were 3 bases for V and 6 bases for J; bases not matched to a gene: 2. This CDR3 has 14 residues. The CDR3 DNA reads TGCGCCAGCAGTGATATAGCGGGAGGCAATGAGCAGTTCTTC. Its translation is CASSDIAGGNEQFF.

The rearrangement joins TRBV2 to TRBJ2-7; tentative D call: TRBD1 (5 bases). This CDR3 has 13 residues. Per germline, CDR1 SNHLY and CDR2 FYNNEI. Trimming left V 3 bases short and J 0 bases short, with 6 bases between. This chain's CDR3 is CASSETDSYEQYF. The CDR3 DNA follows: TGTGCCAGCAGTGAGACAGACTCCTACGAGCAGTACTTC.

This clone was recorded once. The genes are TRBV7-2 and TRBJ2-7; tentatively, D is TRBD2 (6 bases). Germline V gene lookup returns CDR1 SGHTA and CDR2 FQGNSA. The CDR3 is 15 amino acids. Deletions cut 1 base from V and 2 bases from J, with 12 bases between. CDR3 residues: CASSLGVRGPYEQYF. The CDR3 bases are TGTGCCAGCAGCTTAGGGGTGCGGGGCCCCTACGAGCAGTACTTC.

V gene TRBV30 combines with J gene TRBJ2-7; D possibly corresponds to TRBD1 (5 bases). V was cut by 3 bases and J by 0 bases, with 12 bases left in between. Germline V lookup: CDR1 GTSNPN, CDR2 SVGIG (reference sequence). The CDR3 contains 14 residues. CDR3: CAWRGRAASYEQYF. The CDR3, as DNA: TGTGCCTGGAGGGGCAGGGCCGCCTCCTACGAGCAGTACTTC.

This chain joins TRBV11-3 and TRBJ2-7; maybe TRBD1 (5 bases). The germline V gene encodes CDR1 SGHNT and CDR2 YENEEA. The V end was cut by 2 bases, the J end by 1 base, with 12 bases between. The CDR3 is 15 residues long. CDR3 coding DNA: TGTGCCAGCAGCTTATTCGCCCAGGGTTCCTACGAGCAGTACTTC. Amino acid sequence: CASSLFAQGSYEQYF.

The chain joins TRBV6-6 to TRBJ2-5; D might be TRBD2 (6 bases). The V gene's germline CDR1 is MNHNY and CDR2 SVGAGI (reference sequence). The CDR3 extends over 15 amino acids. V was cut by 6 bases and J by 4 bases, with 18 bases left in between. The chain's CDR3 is CASSRTTKGGETQYF. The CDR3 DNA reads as TGTGCCAGCAGCCGTACTACTAAGGGAGGAGAGACCCAGTACTTC.

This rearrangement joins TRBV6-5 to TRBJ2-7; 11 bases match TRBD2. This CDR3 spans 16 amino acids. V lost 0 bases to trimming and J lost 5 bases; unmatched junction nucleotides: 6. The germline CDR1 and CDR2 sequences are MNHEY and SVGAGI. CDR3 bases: TGTGCCAGCAGTTACTCATATAGCGGGAGGGCCGACGAGCAGTACTTC. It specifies CASSYSYSGRADEQYF.

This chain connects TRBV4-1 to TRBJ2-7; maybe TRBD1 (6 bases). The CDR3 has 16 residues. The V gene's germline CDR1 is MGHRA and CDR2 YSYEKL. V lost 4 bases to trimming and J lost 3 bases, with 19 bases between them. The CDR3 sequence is CASSLAGTPTNYEQYF. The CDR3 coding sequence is TGCGCCAGCAGCCTCGCCGGGACACCAACAAACTACGAGCAGTACTTC.

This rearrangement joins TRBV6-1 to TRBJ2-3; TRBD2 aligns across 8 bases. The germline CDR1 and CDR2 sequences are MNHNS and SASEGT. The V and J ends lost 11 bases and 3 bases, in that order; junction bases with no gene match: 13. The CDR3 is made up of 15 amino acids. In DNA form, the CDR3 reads TGTGCCGGGCAGGGACTAGTAGGAGGAACAGATACGCAGTATTTT. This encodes CAGQGLVGGTDTQYF.

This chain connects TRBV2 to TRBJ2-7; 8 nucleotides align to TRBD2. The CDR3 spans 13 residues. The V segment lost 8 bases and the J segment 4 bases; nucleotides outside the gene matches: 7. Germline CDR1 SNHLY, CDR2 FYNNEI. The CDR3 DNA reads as TGTGCCAGCGCGGGGGGCCAACAGTACGAGCAGTACTTC. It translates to CASAGGQQYEQYF.

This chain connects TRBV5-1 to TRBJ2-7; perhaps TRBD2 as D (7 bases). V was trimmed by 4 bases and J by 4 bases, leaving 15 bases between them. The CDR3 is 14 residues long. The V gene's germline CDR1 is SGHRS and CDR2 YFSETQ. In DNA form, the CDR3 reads TGCGCCAGCAGCCTACAGGGAGGGATTTACGAGCAGTACTTC. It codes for CASSLQGGIYEQYF.

CDR3 loop: CASSATGLNTEAFF. The CDR3 nucleotides read TGTGCCAGCAGTGCCACAGGCCTGAACACTGAAGCTTTCTTT. This chain links TRBV6-5 with TRBJ1-1; tentative D call: TRBD1 (5 bases). The V end was cut by 5 bases, the J end by 0 bases, with 10 bases between. The CDR3 contains 14 residues. Germline V gene sequence: CDR1 MNHEY, CDR2 SVGAGI.

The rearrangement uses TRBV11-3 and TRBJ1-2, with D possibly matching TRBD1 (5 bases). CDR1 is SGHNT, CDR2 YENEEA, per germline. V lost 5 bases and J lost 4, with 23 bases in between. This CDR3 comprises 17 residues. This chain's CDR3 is CASSPDGLAGGIYGYTF. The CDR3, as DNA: TGTGCCAGCAGCCCGGACGGTTTGGCGGGGGGGATCTATGGCTACACCTTC. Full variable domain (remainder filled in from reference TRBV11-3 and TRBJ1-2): EAGVVQSPRYKIIEKKQPVAFWCNPISGHNTLYWYLQNLGQGPELLIRYENEEAVDDSQLPKDRFSAERLKGVDSTLKIQPAELGDSAVYLCASSPDGLAGGIYGYTFGSGTRLTVV.

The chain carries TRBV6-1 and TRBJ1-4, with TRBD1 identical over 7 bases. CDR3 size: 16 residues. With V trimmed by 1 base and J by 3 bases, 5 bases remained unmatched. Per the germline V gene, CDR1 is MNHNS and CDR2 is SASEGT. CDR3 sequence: CASSEVRTGPNEKLFF. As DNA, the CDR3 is TGTGCCAGCAGTGAAGTTCGGACAGGACCTAATGAAAAACTGTTTTTT.

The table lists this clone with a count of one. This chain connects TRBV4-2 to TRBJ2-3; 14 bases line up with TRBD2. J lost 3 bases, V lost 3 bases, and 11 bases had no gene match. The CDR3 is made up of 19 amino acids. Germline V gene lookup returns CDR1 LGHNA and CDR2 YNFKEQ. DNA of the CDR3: TGTGCCAGCAGCCATCCCCCCCCGGGACTAGCGGGAGAGACAGATACGCAGTATTTT. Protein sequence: CASSHPPPGLAGETDTQYF.

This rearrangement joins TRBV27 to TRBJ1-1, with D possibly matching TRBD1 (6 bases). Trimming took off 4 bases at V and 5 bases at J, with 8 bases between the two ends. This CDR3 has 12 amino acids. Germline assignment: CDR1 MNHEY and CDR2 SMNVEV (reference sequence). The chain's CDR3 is CASSSRGTEAFF. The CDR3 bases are TGTGCCAGCAGTTCCAGGGGAACTGAAGCTTTCTTT.

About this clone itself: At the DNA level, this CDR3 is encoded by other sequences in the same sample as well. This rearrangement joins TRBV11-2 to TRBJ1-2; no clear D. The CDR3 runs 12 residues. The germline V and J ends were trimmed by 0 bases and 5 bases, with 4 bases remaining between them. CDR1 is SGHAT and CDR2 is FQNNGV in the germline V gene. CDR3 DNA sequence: TGTGCCAGCAGCTTAGACGGGTATGGCTACACCTTC. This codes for CASSLDGYGYTF.

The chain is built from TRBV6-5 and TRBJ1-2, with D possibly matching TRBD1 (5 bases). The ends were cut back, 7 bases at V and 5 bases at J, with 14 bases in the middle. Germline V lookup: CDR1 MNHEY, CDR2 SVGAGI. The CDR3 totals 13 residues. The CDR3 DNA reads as TGTGCCAGCACCCCGGGGGTCCCTTATGGCTACACCTTC. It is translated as CASTPGVPYGYTF.

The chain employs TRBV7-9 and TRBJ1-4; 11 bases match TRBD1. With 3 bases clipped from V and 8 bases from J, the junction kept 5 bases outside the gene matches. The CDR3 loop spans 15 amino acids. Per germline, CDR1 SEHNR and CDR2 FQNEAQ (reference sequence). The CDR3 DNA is TGTGCCAGCAGCTTCTCGGACAGGGGGCGAGAAAAACTGTTTTTT. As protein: CASSFSDRGREKLFF.

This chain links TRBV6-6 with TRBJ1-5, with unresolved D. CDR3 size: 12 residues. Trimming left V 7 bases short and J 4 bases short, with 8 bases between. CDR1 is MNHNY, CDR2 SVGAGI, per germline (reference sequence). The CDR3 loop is CASTKENQPQHF. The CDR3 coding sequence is TGTGCCAGCACTAAAGAGAATCAGCCCCAGCATTTT.

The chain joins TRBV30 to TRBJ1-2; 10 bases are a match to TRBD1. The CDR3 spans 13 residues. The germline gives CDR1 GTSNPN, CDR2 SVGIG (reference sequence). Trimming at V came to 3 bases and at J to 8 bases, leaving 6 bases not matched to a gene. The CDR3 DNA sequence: TGTGCCTGGAGCCCCGGACAGGGGGGCGGCTACACCTTC. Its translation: CAWSPGQGGGYTF.

CDR3 protein: CASRVRGPGTEAFF. In DNA, the CDR3 is TGTGCCAGCAGGGTCAGGGGGCCGGGGACTGAAGCTTTCTTT. This rearrangement joins TRBV7-8 to TRBJ1-1; 8 nucleotides align to TRBD1. This CDR3 is built from 14 residues. The J segment lost 5 bases and the V segment lost 6 bases, leaving 8 bases of the junction unmatched. Germline CDR1 is SGHVS and CDR2 is FQNEAQ.